This TCR beta chain was identified during a study of T cell changes during pregnancy in multiple sclerosis. Assay used: immunoSEQ multiplex PCR; TCRdb lists only in-frame clones, some missing. The table records about 67,000 clones, around nine tenths of them present only once. The length of the CDR3 is 14 residues. CDR1 SGHRS and CDR2 YFSETQ come from the germline V gene. V dropped 4 bases and J dropped 4 bases, with 15 bases sitting between them. This material consisted of peripheral blood, taken in the first trimester of pregnancy. This sequence originates from a female donor in good health, enrolled as a control in a pregnancy study. This chain links TRBV5-1 with TRBJ2-7, with D maybe TRBD1 (7 bases). The CDR3 protein is CASSPDRRDYEQYF. CDR3 bases: TGCGCCAGCAGCCCGGACAGGAGGGATTACGAGCAGTACTTC.